These 22 T cell receptor beta chains share one sample of origin, sequenced in a study of blood T cell repertoires in COVID-19. Libraries were prepared by immunoSEQ multiplex PCR; TCRdb keeps only in-frame clonotypes and omits some of them. The sample lists some 270,000 clones; more than 80% were seen once. The sample comprised PBMCs or T cells enriched from blood (not recorded which). All receptors derive from a woman aged 25 to 39 with acute COVID-19.

J is TRBJ2-1 and V is TRBV29-1; 10 bases fit TRBD1. Germline V gene lookup returns CDR1 SQVTM and CDR2 ANQGSEA. CDR3 length: 13 amino acids. Germline trimming cut 7 bases from V and 6 bases from J; bases unmatched to any gene: 6. CDR3 sequence reads: CSAGTGVVNEQFF. In nucleotides, the CDR3 is TGCAGCGCCGGGACAGGGGTGGTCAATGAGCAGTTCTTC.

The rearrangement uses TRBV28 and TRBJ1-4, with D uncertain. The V end lost 8 bases, the J end lost 6 bases, and 13 bases lay between the germline ends. Germline V gene sequence: CDR1 MDHEN, CDR2 SYDVKM. The length of the CDR3 is 13 residues. The CDR3 DNA reads TGTGCCAGCTCAACCCCGAGGGATGAAAAACTGTTTTTT. As protein: CASSTPRDEKLFF.

This clone was observed once. V is TRBV5-1 and J is TRBJ2-7; 9 positions agree with TRBD2. This CDR3 is 14 amino acids long. J gave up 5 bases and V 3 bases, and 6 bases lay outside the gene matches. Per the germline V gene, CDR1 is SGHRS and CDR2 is YFSETQ. CDR3 residues: CASSSLAGADEQYF. The CDR3 nucleotides read TGCGCCAGCAGCTCCTTAGCGGGAGCAGACGAGCAGTACTTC.

The V call is TRBV18, the J call TRBJ1-5; weak D call: TRBD1 (5 bases). Trimming cost V 2 bases and J 3 bases, with 14 bases left between them. Germline values: CDR1 KGHSH, CDR2 LQKENI. The CDR3 runs to 16 residues. The CDR3 protein is CASSPGGSQPNQPQHF. DNA for the CDR3: TGTGCCAGCTCACCAGGGGGGTCGCAACCCAATCAGCCCCAGCATTTT.

The V and J genes are TRBV2 and TRBJ1-2, with a weak D call TRBD1 (5 bases). Looked up from germline, CDR1 is SNHLY and CDR2 is FYNNEI. V was cut by 1 base and J by 14 bases, with 11 bases left in between. The CDR3 loop spans 11 amino acids. CDR3 DNA sequence: TGTGCCAGCAGTGAAGAGGGGCTGGGGACCTTC. Translated: CASSEEGLGTF.

V is TRBV7-6 and J is TRBJ2-7, with 7 bases that match TRBD1. The CDR3 is made up of 15 amino acids. Trimming cost V 5 bases and J 2 bases; bases outside gene matches: 9. CDR1 is SGHVS, CDR2 FNYEAQ, per germline. The CDR3 nucleotides are TGTGCCAGCAGCGTGACAGGGCCCCTCCCCTACGAGCAGTACTTC. Amino acids: CASSVTGPLPYEQYF.

This clone showed up just once. The V gene is TRBV27, the J gene TRBJ1-2; D not resolved. V dropped 3 bases and J dropped 3 bases, with 8 bases sitting between them. The CDR3 contains 13 residues. Germline CDR1 is MNHEY and CDR2 is SMNVEV (reference sequence). CDR3: CASSFRQDYGYTF. Written as DNA, the CDR3 is TGTGCCAGCAGTTTTAGGCAGGACTATGGCTACACCTTC.

The chain uses TRBV23-1 and TRBJ1-1, with a weak D call TRBD1 (6 bases). TRBV23-1 belongs to the ORF category, with a function that is uncertain. The CDR3 has 14 residues. V lost 8 bases and J 3 bases, leaving 16 bases between the germline ends. The CDR3 here is CASVRGHPDTEAFF. CDR3 nucleotides: TGCGCCAGCGTAAGGGGACATCCGGACACTGAAGCTTTCTTT.

The chain links TRBV25-1 to TRBJ2-5; 12 positions agree with TRBD2. CDR1 and CDR2 from the germline V gene are MGHDK and SYGVNS. CDR3 size: 16 residues. J was trimmed by 0 bases and V by 5 bases; bases with no gene match: 4. The CDR3 DNA reads as TGTGCCAGCAGTCCGACTAGCGGGAGTTACCAAGAGACCCAGTACTTC. It yields the protein CASSPTSGSYQETQYF.

The chain joins TRBV19 to TRBJ1-5; D is uncertain. V lost 4 bases and J lost 0, with 16 bases in between. CDR1 is LNHDA and CDR2 is SQIVND in the germline V gene (reference sequence). The CDR3 covers 17 residues. CDR3 amino acids: CASSTTVPNYSNQPQHF. The CDR3 DNA reads as TGTGCCAGTAGTACGACTGTCCCAAACTATAGCAATCAGCCCCAGCATTTT.

V gene TRBV5-8 combines with J gene TRBJ1-1; a weak D match, TRBD1 (5 bases). CDR1 SGHTS and CDR2 YDEGEE come from the germline V gene. V was cut by 4 bases and J by 3 bases, with 13 bases left in between. This CDR3 comprises 14 residues. The CDR3 DNA follows: TGTGCCAGCAGCAGAGACAGCCTTTACACTGAAGCTTTCTTT. Residues: CASSRDSLYTEAFF.

The chain is built from TRBV7-9 and TRBJ1-2, with D tentatively TRBD1 (6 bases). The CDR3 has 16 amino acids. CDR1 is SEHNR and CDR2 is FQNEAQ in the germline V gene (reference sequence). Trimming shortened V by 2 bases and J by 3 bases, and 16 bases separated the two germline ends. This chain's CDR3 is CASSLNAAKGDYGYTF. In DNA form, the CDR3 reads TGTGCCAGCAGCTTAAACGCCGCTAAGGGGGACTATGGCTACACCTTC.

The chain uses TRBV7-9 and TRBJ2-3; the D gene is possibly TRBD2 (5 bases). The germline gives CDR1 SEHNR, CDR2 FQNEAQ (reference sequence). The CDR3 has 14 amino acids. The V end was cut by 1 base, the J end by 4 bases, with 9 bases between. CDR3 sequence: CASSLDASPDTQYF. The CDR3 DNA reads TGTGCCAGCAGCTTAGACGCTAGCCCAGATACGCAGTATTTT. Variable domain in full (rest from reference TRBV7-9 and TRBJ2-3): DTGVSQNPRHKITKRGQNVTFRCDPISEHNRLYWYRQTLGQGPEFLTYFQNEAQLEKSRLLSDRFSAERPKGSFSTLEIQRTEQGDSAMYLCASSLDASPDTQYFGPGTRLTVL.

The J gene is TRBJ2-2, the V gene TRBV5-4, with D uncertain. The V end was cut by 3 bases, the J end by 2 bases, with 11 bases between. CDR1 is SGHNT, CDR2 YYREEE, per germline (reference sequence). The length of the CDR3 is 15 residues. CDR3 nucleotide sequence: TGTGCCAGCAGCTCCGGCACAGCTAACACCGGGGAGCTGTTTTTT. Amino acid sequence: CASSSGTANTGELFF.

This chain links TRBV6-5 with TRBJ1-5; unclear D gene. Deletions cut 0 bases from V and 2 bases from J, with 8 bases between. This CDR3 comprises 15 residues. CDR1 and CDR2 (germline): MNHEY, SVGAGI. The CDR3 nucleotides are TGTGCCAGCAGTTACTCGACGCGGGGCAATCAGCCCCAGCATTTT. Translation: CASSYSTRGNQPQHF.

V gene TRBV11-2 combines with J gene TRBJ1-2; maybe TRBD1 (6 bases). V gave up 5 bases and J gave up 5 bases, with 15 bases separating them. Germline V gene data show CDR1 as SGHAT and CDR2 as FQNNGV. The CDR3 totals 14 residues. The CDR3 here is CASSHGGGLYGYTF. CDR3 sequence (DNA): TGTGCCAGCAGCCACGGGGGGGGCCTTTATGGCTACACCTTC.

The chain is built from TRBV4-1 and TRBJ1-4, with 9 bases aligning to TRBD1. Germline lookup yields CDR1 MGHRA and CDR2 YSYEKL. The CDR3 contains 15 residues. Trimming took 8 bases from V and 7 from J; bases not matched to a gene: 11. CDR3 bases: TGCGCCAGCGGACCCCCCGGGACAGGGCTTGAAAAACTGTTTTTT. Amino acid sequence: CASGPPGTGLEKLFF.

The chain couples TRBV27 to TRBJ1-3; 7 bases align to TRBD1. V shed 0 bases, J shed 3 bases, and the junction held 2 bases outside the gene matches. The CDR3 sequence is 15 residues long. In germline, CDR1 is MNHEY, CDR2 SMNVEV (reference sequence). For the CDR3, the DNA is TGTGCCAGCAGTTTATCAGGGGGCATTGGAAACACCATATATTTT. It yields the protein CASSLSGGIGNTIYF.

This rearrangement joins TRBV6-5 to TRBJ1-1; perhaps TRBD1 as D (6 bases). The CDR3 spans 12 residues. V lost 7 bases, J lost 1 base, and 7 bases lay in between. Germline CDR1 is MNHEY and CDR2 is SVGAGI. CDR3 residues: CASIRGNTEAFF. The CDR3 DNA follows: TGTGCCAGCATCAGGGGGAACACTGAAGCTTTCTTT.

This chain uses TRBV24-1 with TRBJ2-1, with 12 bases fitting TRBD1. The CDR3 totals 17 residues. CDR1 and CDR2 (germline): KGHDR, SFDVKD. With 3 bases clipped from V and 4 bases from J, the junction kept 6 bases outside the gene matches. The CDR3 reads CATSDQMGQGAYNEQFF. The CDR3 DNA follows: TGTGCCACCAGTGATCAGATGGGACAGGGGGCTTACAATGAGCAGTTCTTC.

DNA for the CDR3: TGTGCCAGTAGTATTGGACTAGCTGGAAACACCGGGGAGCTGTTTTTT. Translated: CASSIGLAGNTGELFF. V usage is TRBV19 and J usage is TRBJ2-2; TRBD2 aligns across 8 bases. The junction had 5 bases not matched to a gene; V was cut back by 3 bases and J by 2 bases. CDR3 length: 16 amino acids. Germline V gene lookup returns CDR1 LNHDA and CDR2 SQIVND (reference sequence).

The chain is built from TRBV25-1 and TRBJ1-1; D gene ambiguous. Germline loops: CDR1 MGHDK, CDR2 SYGVNS. The CDR3 runs 13 residues. V gave up 6 bases and J gave up 1 base, with 9 bases separating them. The CDR3 coding sequence is TGTGCCAGCAGGAGGAGGGAGAACACTGAAGCTTTCTTT. Translating it yields CASRRRENTEAFF.